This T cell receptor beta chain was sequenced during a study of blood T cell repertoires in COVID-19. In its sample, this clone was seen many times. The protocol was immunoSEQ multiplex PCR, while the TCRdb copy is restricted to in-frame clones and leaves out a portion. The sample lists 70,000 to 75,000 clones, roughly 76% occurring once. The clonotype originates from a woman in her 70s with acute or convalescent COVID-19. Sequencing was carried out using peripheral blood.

The chain's CDR3 is CASSLTGGILGYTF. CDR3 DNA sequence: TGTGCCAGCAGCCTCACGGGAGGCATCTTAGGCTACACCTTC. This chain uses TRBV28 with TRBJ1-2; D is uncertain. Trimming took 6 bases from V and 8 from J, leaving 19 bases between them. Germline CDR1 is MDHEN and CDR2 is SYDVKM. This CDR3 spans 14 amino acids.